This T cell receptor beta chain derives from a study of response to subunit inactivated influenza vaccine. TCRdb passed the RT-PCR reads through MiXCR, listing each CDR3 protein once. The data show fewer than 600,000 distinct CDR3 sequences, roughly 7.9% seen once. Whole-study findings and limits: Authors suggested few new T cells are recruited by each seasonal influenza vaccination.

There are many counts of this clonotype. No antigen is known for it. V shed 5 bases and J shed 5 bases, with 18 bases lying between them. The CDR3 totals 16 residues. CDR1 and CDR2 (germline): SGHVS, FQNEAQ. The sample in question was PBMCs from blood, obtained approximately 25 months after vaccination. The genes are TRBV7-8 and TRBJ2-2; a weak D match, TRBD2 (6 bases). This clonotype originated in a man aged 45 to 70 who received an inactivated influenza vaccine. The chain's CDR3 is CASSLFSGVSTGELFF. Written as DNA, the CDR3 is TGTGCCAGCAGCCTCTTCTCGGGGGTTTCGACCGGGGAGCTGTTTTTT.